One and the same sample provided the 10 T cell receptor beta chains below, sequenced in a study of T cell responses to AZD1222 COVID-19 vaccine. TCRdb keeps only in-frame clones here, not all; method: immunoSEQ multiplex PCR. The data show 110,000 or so clones, 88% seen once. The input for sequencing was peripheral blood, taken 28 days after the second AZD1222 dose. Receptor source: an adult who received the AZD1222 COVID-19 vaccine.

This chain links TRBV18 with TRBJ1-5, with a possible D match to TRBD1 (6 bases). Per the germline V gene, CDR1 is KGHSH and CDR2 is LQKENI. CDR3 length: 16 residues. With 0 bases removed from V and 6 bases from J, the gap between germline ends came to 15 bases. Written as DNA, the CDR3 is TGTGCCAGCTCACCACCGGGCAGGGGAGGCAGTCAGCCCCAGCATTTT. Its translation is CASSPPGRGGSQPQHF.

CDR3 loop: CASSERTGGHSPLHF. The CDR3 coding sequence is TGTGCCAGCAGCGAGAGGACAGGGGGACATTCACCCCTCCACTTT. This rearrangement joins TRBV9 to TRBJ1-6, with TRBD1 matching 10 bases. Germline V CDR1 and CDR2: SGDLS, YYNGEE. The J segment lost 8 bases and the V segment lost 3 bases, leaving 5 bases of the junction unmatched. The CDR3 is 15 amino acids.

The chain employs TRBV4-1 and TRBJ2-1; D not certain. V lost 1 base and J 1 base, leaving 11 bases between the germline ends. CDR1 is MGHRA, CDR2 YSYEKL, per germline. The CDR3 runs to 16 residues. CDR3 in amino acids: CASSQVDLVSYNEQFF. CDR3 nucleotides: TGCGCCAGCAGCCAAGTTGACCTAGTATCCTACAATGAGCAGTTCTTC.

The chain uses TRBV7-2 and TRBJ2-7; 8 bases map to TRBD1. The CDR3 sequence is 14 residues long. Trimming removed 7 bases from V and 7 bases from J; junction bases left unmatched: 12. Germline V gene data show CDR1 as SGHTA and CDR2 as FQGNSA. The CDR3 DNA reads TGTGCCAGCAACCCGACAGGGGTAGCAGGGGAGCAGTACTTC. It specifies CASNPTGVAGEQYF.

J is TRBJ2-2 and V is TRBV19; 10 nucleotides match TRBD1. With 8 bases clipped from V and 2 bases from J, the junction kept 5 bases outside the gene matches. The CDR3 has 15 amino acids. Germline V gene lookup returns CDR1 LNHDA and CDR2 SQIVND (reference sequence). CDR3 sequence (DNA): TGTGCCAGTGGGACAGGGGCCATCAACACCGGGGAGCTGTTTTTT. Its translation: CASGTGAINTGELFF.

This chain uses TRBV9 with TRBJ2-7; 7 positions match TRBD2. CDR3 length equals 15 residues. V was pared by 4 bases and J by 0 bases, with 7 bases of the junction left unmatched. Per germline, CDR1 SGDLS and CDR2 YYNGEE. The CDR3 region is CASSLGGISSYEQYF. The CDR3 nucleotides are TGTGCCAGCAGCCTGGGAGGGATCAGCTCCTACGAGCAGTACTTC.

A few counts support this clone. This chain uses TRBV9 with TRBJ2-1; D might be TRBD2 (7 bases). The length of the CDR3 is 17 residues. Germline V gene sequence: CDR1 SGDLS, CDR2 YYNGEE. Trimming shortened V by 2 bases and J by 6 bases, and 21 bases separated the two germline ends. CDR3 coding DNA: TGTGCCAGCAGCGTCCCTCGGGGGGCCGGGAGTACCAATGAGCAGTTCTTC. Protein product: CASSVPRGAGSTNEQFF.

This chain uses TRBV5-8 with TRBJ1-4; TRBD1 matches 10 bases. Germline CDR1 and CDR2: SGHTS and YDEGEE. The CDR3 is 15 residues long. Trimming removed 4 bases from V and 7 bases from J; junction bases left unmatched: 7. As DNA, the CDR3 is TGTGCCAGCAGCACCGGGACAGGGGTGGCTGAAAAACTGTTTTTT. Residues: CASSTGTGVAEKLFF.

V gene TRBV19 combines with J gene TRBJ1-2; 11 positions agree with TRBD1. J gave up 0 bases and V 6 bases, and 9 bases lay outside the gene matches. This CDR3 contains 17 residues. The germline V gene encodes CDR1 LNHDA and CDR2 SQIVND (reference sequence). CDR3 nucleotides: TGTGCCAGTAGCGACGCAAGGACAGGGGGCCCTAACTATGGCTACACCTTC. Its translation: CASSDARTGGPNYGYTF.

This sequence joins TRBV6-2 or TRBV6-3 and TRBJ2-7; the D gene is possibly TRBD2 (5 bases). Germline CDR1 and CDR2: MNHEY and SVGEGT. Trimming took off 0 bases at V and 0 bases at J, with 9 bases between the two ends. The CDR3 is made up of 15 amino acids. For the CDR3, the DNA is TGTGCCAGCAGTTACTCGCGGGTCACCTCCTACGAGCAGTACTTC. Translation: CASSYSRVTSYEQYF.